The 27 T cell receptor beta chains below all came from one sample that was sequenced in a study of T cell repertoires in cytomegalovirus infection. TCRdb itself ran the reads through MiXCR, one entry per CDR3 protein. The sample lists roughly 300,000 distinct CDR3 sequences; about 26% were seen once. The sequenced material came from PBMCs. Receptors were obtained from a human donor in good health (CMV status not recorded). Some clones in this sample may be carry-over from other donors' samples.

The J gene is TRBJ2-2, the V gene TRBV19; unclear D gene. Looked up from germline, CDR1 is LNHDA and CDR2 is SQIVND (reference sequence). Deletions cut 5 bases from V and 0 bases from J, with 10 bases between. The CDR3 spans 15 residues. The CDR3 sequence: CASSLYLSNTGELFF. Written as DNA, the CDR3 is TGTGCCAGTAGTTTGTACTTATCGAACACCGGGGAGCTGTTTTTT.

This clonotype appeared a few times. V and J are TRBV7-2 and TRBJ1-5; D possibly corresponds to TRBD1 (6 bases). V was clipped by 0 bases and J by 4 bases, with 13 bases between them. The CDR3 totals 16 residues. Germline-derived CDR1 and CDR2 are SGHTA and FQGNSA. The CDR3 reads CASSLAAGTQNQPQHF. The CDR3 bases are TGTGCCAGCAGCTTAGCGGCCGGGACACAGAATCAGCCCCAGCATTTT. Using reference TRBV7-2 and TRBJ1-5 for the parts outside the CDR3, the full variable domain is GAGVSQSPSNKVTEKGKDVELRCDPISGHTALYWYRQSLGQGLEFLIYFQGNSAPDKSGLPSDRFSAERTGGSVSTLTIQRTQQEDSAVYLCASSLAAGTQNQPQHFGDGTRLSIL.

This clonotype was seen ten or more times. CDR3 in amino acids: CASSFLATHSYNEQFF. The CDR3 DNA reads TGTGCCAGCAGTTTTTTGGCCACTCACTCCTACAATGAGCAGTTCTTC. The V gene is TRBV12-3 or TRBV12-4, the J gene TRBJ2-1; the D is unclear. This CDR3 contains 16 residues. With 3 bases removed from V and 0 bases from J, the gap between germline ends came to 12 bases.

The chain has TRBV2 and TRBJ2-7, with D hard to call. Germline V gene data show CDR1 as SNHLY and CDR2 as FYNNEI. The CDR3 loop spans 11 amino acids. With 8 bases removed from V and 3 bases from J, the gap between germline ends came to 8 bases. The CDR3 region has the DNA TGTGCCAGCCGTTGGGGCTACGAGCAGTACTTC. This encodes CASRWGYEQYF.

The CDR3 sequence: CASSVAGDSKNIQYF. The CDR3 DNA reads as TGTGCCAGCAGCGTAGCTGGGGACAGCAAAAACATTCAGTACTTC. The chain couples TRBV9 to TRBJ2-4, with 7 bases that match TRBD1. This CDR3 has 15 amino acids. Germline V gene data show CDR1 as SGDLS and CDR2 as YYNGEE. J lost 3 bases, V lost 0 bases, and 3 bases had no gene match.

This clonotype was picked up a small number of times. The CDR3 protein is CASGFRDNEQFF. CDR3 DNA: TGTGCCAGCGGGTTTCGGGACAATGAGCAGTTCTTC. V is TRBV6-1 and J is TRBJ2-1; D not resolved. Germline V gene data show CDR1 as MNHNS and CDR2 as SASEGT. The CDR3 runs 12 residues. The V end was cut by 8 bases, the J end by 5 bases, with 10 bases between.

This clonotype was counted ten times or more. The chain employs TRBV7-2 and TRBJ1-5; maybe TRBD1 (5 bases). CDR1 is SGHTA, CDR2 FQGNSA, per germline. CDR3 length equals 15 residues. Trimming took off 1 base at V and 8 bases at J, with 15 bases between the two ends. The CDR3 DNA follows: TGTGCCAGCAGCTTAGTGGGGAGGGGTGGGGAGCCCCAGCATTTT. As protein: CASSLVGRGGEPQHF.

This clonotype has only a few counts. V and J are TRBV7-2 and TRBJ2-1, with a tentative D call TRBD1 (6 bases). This CDR3 contains 13 residues. CDR1 is SGHTA, CDR2 FQGNSA, per germline. Trimming took off 4 bases at V and 5 bases at J, with 9 bases between the two ends. The CDR3 DNA reads TGTGCCAGCAGCTCCGGACAGAACAATGAGCAGTTCTTC. This gives the protein CASSSGQNNEQFF.

This clonotype was counted between two and nine times. The genes are TRBV11-2 and TRBJ1-3; D is undetermined. V lost 6 bases and J lost 4, with 13 bases in between. Germline CDR1 SGHAT, CDR2 FQNNGV. This CDR3 has 14 amino acids. The CDR3 here is CASSRTEVGNTIYF. CDR3 coding DNA: TGTGCCAGCAGTAGAACGGAGGTCGGAAACACCATATATTTT.

The chain links TRBV19 to TRBJ2-3; 9 bases line up with TRBD1. Germline-derived CDR1 and CDR2 are LNHDA and SQIVND (reference sequence). The CDR3 length is 15 residues. V dropped 7 bases and J dropped 2; count of bases not matched to a gene: 7. This chain's CDR3 is CASTGRQGVTDTQYF. The CDR3, as DNA: TGTGCCAGTACGGGAAGACAGGGGGTCACAGATACGCAGTATTTT. Full variable domain (outside the CDR3, taken from reference TRBV19 and TRBJ2-3): DGGITQSPKYLFRKEGQNVTLSCEQNLNHDAMYWYRQDPGQGLRLIYYSQIVNDFQKGDIAEGYSVSREKKESFPLTVTSAQKNPTAFYLCASTGRQGVTDTQYFGPGTRLTVL.

The J gene is TRBJ2-2, the V gene TRBV7-9, with D perhaps TRBD1 (5 bases). CDR1 is SEHNR, CDR2 FQNEAQ, per germline (reference sequence). The CDR3 is 16 amino acids. Trimming removed 1 base from V and 2 bases from J, with 11 bases in between. The CDR3: CASSLGGRANTGELFF. Written as DNA, the CDR3 is TGTGCCAGCAGCTTAGGCGGCAGGGCCAACACCGGGGAGCTGTTTTTT.

In its sample, this clonotype was seen many times. V and J are TRBV7-2 and TRBJ1-5; D possibly corresponds to TRBD1 (5 bases). The V end was cut by 0 bases, the J end by 6 bases, with 12 bases between. Germline CDR1 and CDR2: SGHTA and FQGNSA. This CDR3 has 15 residues. The CDR3 loop is CASSLAGQGGQPQHF. In DNA, the CDR3 is TGTGCCAGCAGCTTAGCCGGGCAGGGAGGTCAGCCCCAGCATTTT.

CDR3 DNA sequence: TGTGCCAGCAGTTACTTCGGCGCGGGGGGATACTACGAGCAGTACTTC. This codes for CASSYFGAGGYYEQYF. The rearrangement links TRBV6-2 or TRBV6-3 to TRBJ2-7; 8 positions agree with TRBD2. Germline CDR1 MNHEY, CDR2 SVGEGT. The CDR3 length is 16 residues. With 1 base clipped from V and 3 bases from J, the junction kept 8 bases outside the gene matches.

There are many counts of this clonotype. V and J are TRBV7-2 and TRBJ2-1; D is possibly TRBD1 (5 bases). With 2 bases removed from V and 8 bases from J, the gap between germline ends came to 10 bases. Germline V gives CDR1 SGHTA, CDR2 FQGNSA. The CDR3 loop spans 13 amino acids. The CDR3 sequence is CASSLFWGDEQFF. The CDR3 DNA sequence: TGTGCCAGCAGCTTATTTTGGGGCGATGAGCAGTTCTTC.

V is TRBV2 and J is TRBJ1-6, with D uncertain. This CDR3 contains 13 residues. The germline CDR1 and CDR2 sequences are SNHLY and FYNNEI. The V gene lost 7 bases and the J gene lost 6 bases, with 10 bases spanning the gap. In nucleotides, the CDR3 is TGTGCCAGCACCGGGCGGACTAATTCACCCCTCCACTTT. It is translated as CASTGRTNSPLHF.

This clonotype has just a few counts. The chain uses TRBV6-7 and TRBJ2-7, with TRBD1 matching over 10 bases. TRBV6-7 is reported as an ORF; its role is uncertain. V shed 4 bases, J shed 5 bases, and the junction held 5 bases outside the gene matches. The length of the CDR3 is 14 residues. This CDR3 is CASSSSDRGDEQYF. CDR3 in DNA: TGTGCCAGCAGTTCCTCGGACAGGGGGGACGAGCAGTACTTC.

This clonotype was seen at least ten times. V and J are TRBV5-1 and TRBJ2-3; no clear D. Trimming took off 2 bases at V and 2 bases at J, with 9 bases between the two ends. CDR1 and CDR2 (germline): SGHRS, YFSETQ. This CDR3 region has 14 residues. The CDR3 sequence: CASSLGDLTDTQYF. In nucleotides, the CDR3 is TGCGCCAGCAGCTTAGGTGACCTCACAGATACGCAGTATTTT. The whole variable domain, remainder taken from reference TRBV5-1 and TRBJ2-3, is KAGVTQTPRYLIKTRGQQVTLSCSPISGHRSVSWYQQTPGQGLQFLFEYFSETQRNKGNFPGRFSGRQFSNSRSEMNVSTLELGDSALYLCASSLGDLTDTQYFGPGTRLTVL.

This clonotype showed up many times. This sequence joins TRBV11-2 and TRBJ2-7, with 12 bases fitting TRBD2. This CDR3 is 15 amino acids long. Germline CDR1 SGHAT, CDR2 FQNNGV. Trimming removed 3 bases from V and 3 bases from J; junction bases left unmatched: 3. The CDR3 sequence is CASSLGLAGLYEQYF. The CDR3 DNA follows: TGTGCCAGCAGCTTGGGACTAGCGGGTCTCTACGAGCAGTACTTC.

The rearrangement uses TRBV30 and TRBJ1-1, with 9 nucleotides matching TRBD1. This CDR3 has 11 amino acids. From germline, CDR1 is GTSNPN and CDR2 SVGIG (reference sequence). J lost 5 bases, V lost 8 bases, and 3 bases had no gene match. CDR3 in amino acids: CARDRGTEAFF. The DNA of the CDR3 is TGTGCCCGCGACAGGGGGACTGAAGCTTTCTTT.

About this clonotype: It may be a read error: a sequence one base away is much more abundant. The V and J genes are TRBV14 and TRBJ1-1, with unresolved D. The CDR3 has 13 residues. Germline V gene sequence: CDR1 SGHDN, CDR2 FVKESK. Trimming shortened V by 2 bases and J by 0 bases, and 4 bases separated the two germline ends. The CDR3 DNA reads as TGTGCCAGCAGCCAACAGATGAACACTGAAGCTTTCTTT. Protein: CASSQQMNTEAFF.

The chain uses TRBV30 and TRBJ1-4; D gene uncertain. Trimming left V 0 bases short and J 8 bases short, with 13 bases between. This CDR3 comprises 14 residues. The germline V gene encodes CDR1 GTSNPN and CDR2 SVGIG (reference sequence). The CDR3 sequence is CAWSVLPGREKLFF. CDR3 sequence (DNA): TGTGCCTGGAGTGTTCTCCCCGGCCGCGAAAAACTGTTTTTT.

As to this clonotype: One junction end disagrees with the germline gene, perhaps due to a read error. V gene TRBV11-2 combines with J gene TRBJ2-3; TRBD2 matches 7 bases. The germline V gene has CDR1 SGHAT and CDR2 FQNNGV. The CDR3 length is 16 residues. CDR3 in amino acids: CVSRKWGGGGSDTQYF. Written as DNA, the CDR3 is TGTGTCAGCAGGAAATGGGGGGGGGGAGGGTCAGATACGCAGTATTTT.

In its sample, this clonotype was seen once. The genes are TRBV11-3 and TRBJ2-5; 8 bases are a match to TRBD2. J lost 7 bases, V lost 5 bases, and 9 bases had no gene match. The CDR3 has 14 amino acids. Looked up from germline, CDR1 is SGHNT and CDR2 is YENEEA. The CDR3 here is CASSPQAGGATQYF. In DNA form, the CDR3 reads TGTGCCAGCAGCCCCCAGGCGGGGGGCGCGACCCAGTACTTC.

The chain has TRBV11-3 and TRBJ2-2, with 13 positions matching TRBD2. CDR3 size: 19 residues. V trimming: 0 bases; J trimming: 7 bases; junction bases outside the gene matches: 11. CDR1 SGHNT and CDR2 YENEEA come from the germline V gene. The CDR3 sequence: CASSLDPPTSGRRNGELFF. In DNA form, the CDR3 reads TGTGCCAGCAGCTTAGATCCACCGACTAGCGGGAGGCGAAACGGGGAGCTGTTTTTT.

This clonotype has a handful of counts. The CDR3 spells CRGKPAGPSYEQYF. CDR3 DNA: TGCAGGGGGAAACCAGCGGGACCCTCCTACGAGCAGTACTTC. This chain uses TRBV20-1 with TRBJ2-7; 7 nucleotides match TRBD2. The CDR3 has 14 residues. Germline values: CDR1 DFQATT, CDR2 SNEGSKA (reference sequence).

A word on this clonotype: The junction departs from the called germline gene at one end, perhaps through a read error. This chain links TRBV11-2 with TRBJ1-2, with 7 nucleotides matching TRBD1. Germline CDR1 SGHAT, CDR2 FQNNGV. The CDR3 totals 12 residues. The CDR3 sequence is CASSSAPTGQVF. DNA of the CDR3: TGTGCCAGCAGTTCTGCTCCGACAGGGCAGGTCTTC.

The gene calls are TRBV29-1 and TRBJ2-1, with 9 bases lining up with TRBD1. V lost 6 bases, J lost 4 bases, and 7 bases stayed unmatched. This CDR3 is built from 14 residues. Germline loops: CDR1 SQVTM, CDR2 ANQGSEA. The chain's CDR3 is CSVHGQGPYNEQFF. The CDR3 DNA is TGCAGCGTCCATGGACAGGGGCCGTACAATGAGCAGTTCTTC.